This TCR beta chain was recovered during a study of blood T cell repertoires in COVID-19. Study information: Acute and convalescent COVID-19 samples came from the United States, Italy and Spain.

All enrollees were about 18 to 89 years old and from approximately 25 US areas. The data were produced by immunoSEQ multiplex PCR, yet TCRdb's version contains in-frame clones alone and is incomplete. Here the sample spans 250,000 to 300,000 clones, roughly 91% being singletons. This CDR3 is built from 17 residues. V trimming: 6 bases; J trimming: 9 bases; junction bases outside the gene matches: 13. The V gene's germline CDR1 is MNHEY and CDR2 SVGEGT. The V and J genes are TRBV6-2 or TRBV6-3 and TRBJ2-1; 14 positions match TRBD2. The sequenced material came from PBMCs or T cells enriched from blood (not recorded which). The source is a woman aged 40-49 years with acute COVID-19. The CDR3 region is CASSPTTTSGRAGEQFF. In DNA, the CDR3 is TGTGCCAGCAGCCCCACTACGACTAGCGGGAGGGCCGGTGAGCAGTTCTTC.